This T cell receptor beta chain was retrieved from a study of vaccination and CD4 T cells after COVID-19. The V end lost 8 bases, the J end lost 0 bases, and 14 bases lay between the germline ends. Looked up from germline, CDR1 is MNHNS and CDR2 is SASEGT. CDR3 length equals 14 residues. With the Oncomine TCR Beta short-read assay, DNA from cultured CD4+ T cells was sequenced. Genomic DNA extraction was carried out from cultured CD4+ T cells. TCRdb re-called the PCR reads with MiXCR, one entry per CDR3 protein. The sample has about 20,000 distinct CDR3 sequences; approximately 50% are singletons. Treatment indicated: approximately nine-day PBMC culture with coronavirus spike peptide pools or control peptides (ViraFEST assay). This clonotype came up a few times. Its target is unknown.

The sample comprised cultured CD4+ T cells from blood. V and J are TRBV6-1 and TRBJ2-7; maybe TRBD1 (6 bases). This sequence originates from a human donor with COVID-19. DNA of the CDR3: TGTGCCAGCCTCTCGTGGGGGCTCTCCTACGAGCAGTACTTC. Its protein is CASLSWGLSYEQYF.